The 31 T cell receptor beta chains below all came from one sample that was sequenced in a study of blood T cell repertoires in COVID-19. Profiled with immunoSEQ multiplex PCR; TCRdb holds only in-frame clones, not every one. The sample yields about 200,000 clones, 80% to 90% seen once. The sequencing input was peripheral blood. These TCRs come from a woman aged 45-65 years with acute or convalescent COVID-19.

The V and J genes are TRBV7-9 and TRBJ1-1; 10 positions match TRBD1. Germline CDR1 is SEHNR and CDR2 is FQNEAQ (reference sequence). The V and J ends lost 3 bases and 10 bases, in that order; junction bases with no gene match: 5. The CDR3 runs to 13 residues. This CDR3 is CASSFGTGEGAFF. DNA of the CDR3: TGTGCCAGCAGCTTCGGGACAGGGGAGGGAGCTTTCTTT.

J is TRBJ2-7 and V is TRBV23-1; 7 bases agree with TRBD1. TRBV23-1 belongs to the ORF category, with a function that is uncertain. Unmatched junction bases numbered 6, after V lost 8 bases and J lost 2 bases. The CDR3 has 13 residues. The CDR3 protein is CASPTQGAYEQYF. DNA of the CDR3: TGCGCCAGCCCTACTCAGGGGGCCTACGAGCAGTACTTC.

As regards this clone: Other DNA sequences of this sample code for an identical CDR3. The chain uses TRBV12-3 or TRBV12-4 and TRBJ1-3, with D unresolved. There are 12 residues in the CDR3. V was shortened by 6 bases and J by 4 bases, with 7 bases between the two germline ends. The CDR3 region has the DNA TGTGCCAGCAGCCCTGGCGGAAACACCATATATTTT. The encoded protein is CASSPGGNTIYF.

This chain links TRBV5-5 with TRBJ1-1; no definite D call. V dropped 5 bases and J dropped 4 bases, with 9 bases sitting between them. CDR3 length: 12 residues. In germline, CDR1 is SGHKS, CDR2 YYEKEE (reference sequence). The CDR3 DNA follows: TGTGCCAGCAGTCGAACTCTCACTGAAGCTTTCTTT. Translating it yields CASSRTLTEAFF.

This clone appeared a single time. The chain uses TRBV13 and TRBJ2-1; TRBD2 agrees at 10 bases. Trimming at V came to 5 bases and at J to 3 bases, leaving 7 bases not matched to a gene. The length of the CDR3 is 16 residues. Germline CDR1 and CDR2: PRHDT and FYEKMQ (reference sequence). The CDR3 sequence: CASSPPGTSDYNEQFF. In DNA form, the CDR3 reads TGTGCCAGCAGCCCCCCCGGGACTAGCGACTACAATGAGCAGTTCTTC.

The V and J genes are TRBV5-1 and TRBJ2-3; 12 nucleotides agree with TRBD2. CDR1 is SGHRS and CDR2 is YFSETQ in the germline V gene. V dropped 2 bases and J dropped 2; count of bases not matched to a gene: 3. This CDR3 is built from 16 residues. The CDR3 spells CASSFRLAGATDTQYF. In nucleotides, the CDR3 is TGCGCCAGCAGCTTCCGACTAGCGGGAGCCACAGATACGCAGTATTTT.

The chain links TRBV9 to TRBJ2-7, with 7 positions matching TRBD1. This CDR3 comprises 14 residues. After removal of 0 bases from V and 1 base from J, the junction contained 1 base not matched to a gene. Germline values: CDR1 SGDLS, CDR2 YYNGEE. CDR3 sequence (DNA): TGTGCCAGCAGCGTAGGGGACAGATCCTACGAGCAGTACTTC. It yields the protein CASSVGDRSYEQYF.

As DNA, the CDR3 is TGTGCCAGCAGGACAGGGTCAACTAATGAAAAACTGTTTTTT. Its translation is CASRTGSTNEKLFF. V and J are TRBV28 and TRBJ1-4; TRBD1 aligns across 7 bases. CDR1 is MDHEN, CDR2 SYDVKM, per germline. The CDR3 runs to 14 residues. V lost 6 bases, J lost 0 bases, and 1 base stayed unmatched.

This chain links TRBV10-2 with TRBJ1-3; D is uncertain. Germline V CDR1 and CDR2: WSHSY, SAAADI. V was clipped by 2 bases and J by 0 bases, with 11 bases between them. The CDR3 is made up of 16 amino acids. CDR3: CASSERWGGSGNTIYF. Here the CDR3 DNA reads TGCGCCAGCAGTGAGCGGTGGGGAGGCTCTGGAAACACCATATATTTT.

The chain uses TRBV20-1 and TRBJ2-3, with TRBD2 as a possible D gene (6 bases). Germline V lookup: CDR1 DFQATT, CDR2 SNEGSKA (reference sequence). The CDR3 runs to 11 residues. With 6 bases removed from V and 5 bases from J, the gap between germline ends came to 9 bases. CDR3 bases: TGCAGTGCACGGAGGGGAGATACGCAGTATTTT. It is translated as CSARRGDTQYF.

The chain carries TRBV15 and TRBJ2-7, with D perhaps TRBD2 (5 bases). Germline V gives CDR1 LNHNV, CDR2 YYDKDF (reference sequence). This CDR3 contains 15 residues. Trimming stripped 3 bases from V and 6 bases from J, with 18 bases between. The CDR3 spells CATSSPWAGPSEQYF. In DNA, the CDR3 is TGTGCCACCAGCAGCCCGTGGGCGGGCCCCTCCGAGCAGTACTTC. The full variable domain, its missing parts supplied by reference TRBV15 and TRBJ2-7, is DAMVIQNPRYQVTQFGKPVTLSCSQTLNHNVMYWYQQKSSQAPKLLFHYYDKDFNNEADTPDNFQSRRPNTSFCFLDIRSPGLGDTAMYLCATSSPWAGPSEQYFGPGTRLTVT.

This clone was picked up one time. This sequence joins TRBV7-2 and TRBJ2-2; D is unresolved. CDR1 SGHTA and CDR2 FQGNSA come from the germline V gene. V was shortened by 5 bases and J by 3 bases, with 4 bases between the two germline ends. The CDR3 has 12 amino acids. The CDR3 spells CASSPYTGELFF. Written as DNA, the CDR3 is TGTGCCAGCAGCCCATACACCGGGGAGCTGTTTTTT.

V and J are TRBV18 and TRBJ1-1; TRBD1 might be the D (5 bases). This CDR3 is built from 15 residues. Trimming removed 5 bases from V and 5 bases from J, with 18 bases in between. Germline V gene lookup returns CDR1 KGHSH and CDR2 LQKENI. CDR3 in DNA: TGTGCCAGCTCATGGCGCGACAGCAGAGAGACTGAAGCTTTCTTT. It is translated as CASSWRDSRETEAFF.

Here the CDR3 DNA reads TGTGCCAGCAGCTTTAACGGGAACACTGAAGCTTTCTTT. Its translation is CASSFNGNTEAFF. The chain combines TRBV11-2 with TRBJ1-1; no reliable D call. V was pared by 3 bases and J by 1 base, with 6 bases between. CDR1 is SGHAT, CDR2 FQNNGV, per germline. This CDR3 has 13 residues.

The genes are TRBV30 and TRBJ2-7; 8 bases line up with TRBD1. The length of the CDR3 is 14 residues. The trim removed 0 bases at V and 2 bases at J, leaving 3 bases unmatched. Per germline, CDR1 GTSNPN and CDR2 SVGIG (reference sequence). This CDR3 is CAWSVPDRAYEQYF. The CDR3 coding sequence is TGTGCCTGGAGTGTTCCGGACAGGGCCTACGAGCAGTACTTC.

The CDR3 DNA is TGCGCCACACAGGGACAGGGGAGCTACGAGCAGTACTTC. Translation: CATQGQGSYEQYF. The rearrangement uses TRBV10-1 and TRBJ2-7; 10 bases align to TRBD1. Germline-derived CDR1 and CDR2 are WNHNN and SYGVQD (reference sequence). The CDR3 length is 13 residues. Trimming cost V 10 bases and J 3 bases; bases outside gene matches: 6.

The V and J genes are TRBV7-2 and TRBJ2-7; D perhaps matches TRBD2 (6 bases). Trimming shortened V by 1 base and J by 3 bases, and 13 bases separated the two germline ends. Germline V gene sequence: CDR1 SGHTA, CDR2 FQGNSA. The CDR3 extends over 15 amino acids. CDR3 in DNA: TGTGCCAGCAGCTTAGGGAGCGGGCGCCTCTACGAGCAGTACTTC. Its protein is CASSLGSGRLYEQYF.

This sequence joins TRBV18 and TRBJ2-7; 9 bases map to TRBD1. The CDR3 consists of 18 residues. The junction had 17 bases not matched to a gene; V was cut back by 3 bases and J by 5 bases. CDR1 is KGHSH, CDR2 LQKENI, per germline. The CDR3 region is CASSPSFGWRDRDNEQYF. The DNA for the CDR3 is TGTGCCAGCTCACCTTCCTTCGGCTGGCGGGACAGGGACAACGAGCAGTACTTC.

The chain has TRBV10-3 and TRBJ1-1, with D perhaps TRBD1 (5 bases). The CDR3 runs 12 residues. In germline, CDR1 is ENHRY, CDR2 SYGVKD. In nucleotides, the CDR3 is TGTGCGATCTGGGGGGTGAACACTGAAGCTTTCTTT. Translated, it gives CAIWGVNTEAFF.

The J gene is TRBJ2-7, the V gene TRBV4-3; D gene ambiguous. Germline CDR1 and CDR2: LGHNA and YSLEER. Trimming shortened V by 0 bases and J by 0 bases, and 6 bases separated the two germline ends. The CDR3 consists of 14 residues. In DNA, the CDR3 is TGCGCCAGCAGCCAAGACGAGAGCTCCTACGAGCAGTACTTC. Residues: CASSQDESSYEQYF.

This rearrangement joins TRBV4-3 to TRBJ1-1, with D uncertain. The CDR3 runs 16 residues. CDR1 LGHNA and CDR2 YSLEER come from the germline V gene. Between the trimmed V and J ends, which lost 1 base and 2 bases, there was a span of 14 bases. CDR3 residues: CASSQAGQQSNTEAFF. As DNA, the CDR3 is TGCGCCAGCAGCCAAGCTGGGCAACAGAGCAACACTGAAGCTTTCTTT.

CDR3 in DNA: TGTGCCACCAGTGACCGGACTAGCGGGGGCTTTGAGCAGTTCTTC. It translates to CATSDRTSGGFEQFF. The rearrangement uses TRBV24-1 and TRBJ2-1, with 13 bases that match TRBD2. CDR3 length: 15 amino acids. Germline trimming cut 4 bases from V and 9 bases from J; bases unmatched to any gene: 5. The germline gives CDR1 KGHDR, CDR2 SFDVKD.

The chain has TRBV7-3 and TRBJ2-5; TRBD2 aligns across 11 bases. CDR1 is SGHTA, CDR2 FQGTGA, per germline. V dropped 4 bases and J dropped 1; count of bases not matched to a gene: 5. The CDR3 is made up of 16 amino acids. The CDR3 DNA reads TGTGCCAGCAGCTCCATAGCGGGGGGGCCCCAAGAGACCCAGTACTTC. The encoded protein is CASSSIAGGPQETQYF.

This clone was seen a few times. V usage is TRBV7-7 and J usage is TRBJ2-7; 10 bases fit TRBD1. Losses at the gene ends were 6 bases for V and 2 bases for J; bases not matched to a gene: 4. This CDR3 region has 14 residues. CDR1 is SSHAT, CDR2 FNYEAQ, per germline (reference sequence). The CDR3 spells CASRGQGRPYEQYF. The CDR3 bases are TGTGCCAGCAGGGGACAGGGGCGGCCCTACGAGCAGTACTTC.

The chain links TRBV7-9 to TRBJ2-3; tentative D call: TRBD2 (5 bases). This CDR3 has 14 amino acids. CDR1 is SEHNR and CDR2 is FQNEAQ in the germline V gene (reference sequence). V was cut by 2 bases and J by 6 bases, with 12 bases left in between. CDR3 amino acids: CASSLLLSGDTQYF. In DNA form, the CDR3 reads TGTGCCAGCAGCTTACTACTTTCGGGGGATACGCAGTATTTT.

V and J are TRBV7-2 and TRBJ1-1; weak D call: TRBD1 (5 bases). Trimming removed 5 bases at V and 1 base at J, with 8 bases between. Germline lookup yields CDR1 SGHTA and CDR2 FQGNSA. This CDR3 comprises 13 residues. The CDR3 coding sequence is TGTGCCAGCAGCCCACAGGAGAACACTGAAGCTTTCTTT. The encoded protein is CASSPQENTEAFF.

The V call is TRBV28, the J call TRBJ2-7; a possible D gene is TRBD1 (5 bases). There are 13 residues in the CDR3. Trimming shortened V by 6 bases and J by 5 bases, and 14 bases separated the two germline ends. Per the germline V gene, CDR1 is MDHEN and CDR2 is SYDVKM. For the CDR3, the DNA is TGTGCCAGCAGCCAGGACACCCCTGACGAGCAGTACTTC. Translating gives CASSQDTPDEQYF.

This clone was detected once. This chain connects TRBV6-5 to TRBJ1-5; tentative D call: TRBD1 (6 bases). Germline CDR1 and CDR2: MNHEY and SVGAGI. V was pared by 5 bases and J by 3 bases, with 11 bases between. This CDR3 has 14 residues. CDR3 nucleotide sequence: TGTGCCAGCAGTCCCGGACAGTTCAATCAGCCCCAGCATTTT. It is translated as CASSPGQFNQPQHF.

This clone showed up just once. The chain uses TRBV18 and TRBJ2-1; TRBD2 matches 9 bases. The CDR3 consists of 17 residues. With V trimmed by 3 bases and J by 6 bases, 12 bases remained unmatched. Germline V gene data show CDR1 as KGHSH and CDR2 as LQKENI. CDR3 sequence (DNA): TGTGCCAGCTCACCGCCCGCGGGAGCGGGGGGCCTCAATGAGCAGTTCTTC. Protein: CASSPPAGAGGLNEQFF.

The chain has TRBV5-1 and TRBJ1-2; D call uncertain. V was shortened by 2 bases and J by 2 bases, with 7 bases between the two germline ends. The germline gives CDR1 SGHRS, CDR2 YFSETQ. The CDR3 sequence is 13 residues long. In nucleotides, the CDR3 is TGCGCCAGCAGCTTACAACAGAACTATGGCTACACCTTC. Its protein is CASSLQQNYGYTF.

The CDR3 DNA follows: TGTGCCAGCAGCCAAAGGCGGGGGAACACTGAAGCTTTCTTT. This gives the protein CASSQRRGNTEAFF. The chain employs TRBV11-2 and TRBJ1-1; D remains ambiguous. Between the trimmed V and J ends, which lost 5 bases and 1 base, there was a span of 11 bases. The CDR3 is 14 residues long. Germline V gene data show CDR1 as SGHAT and CDR2 as FQNNGV.